This T cell receptor beta chain was observed in a study of early T cells in non-severe SARS-CoV-2 infection. TCRdb called the 5' RACE reads again in MiXCR, with one record for every CDR3 protein. The table lists about 80,000 distinct CDR3 sequences, 12% of them singletons. Per germline, CDR1 SGHVS and CDR2 FNYEAQ. The CDR3 is 14 residues long. With 4 bases removed from V and 8 bases from J, the gap between germline ends came to 15 bases. This clonotype has more than one count but fewer than ten. The genes are TRBV7-6 and TRBJ1-5; D is unresolved. The TCR was taken from an adult who was a healthcare worker with PCR-confirmed SARS-CoV-2 infection or an uninfected control (not recorded which). The sequenced sample consisted of whole blood. The CDR3 region is CASSSTLSGEPQHF. The DNA for the CDR3 is TGTGCCAGCAGCTCGACCCTTTCCGGAGAGCCCCAGCATTTT.